This TCR beta chain stems from a study of T cells expressing NK-cell markers. Each CDR3 protein gets one entry in TCRdb, which reprocessed the 5' RACE reads and gives no DNA. Its clone listing holds 150,000 to 200,000 distinct CDR3 sequences. General study points: In a group of about six donors, dominant NKG2C+ clonotypes represented 1.0-7.0% of CD8+ T cells. Among several donors, these clonotypes also ranked first in the CD3+CD56-NKG2C+ fraction.

The CDR3 loop spans 14 amino acids. The germline V gene has CDR1 MNHEY and CDR2 SMNVEV (reference sequence). Turning to this clonotype: Its antigen remains unknown.

The clonotype originates from a man between 18 and 69 years old in good health. Sequenced material: blood T cells: a sorted CD56 or NKG2C T cell subset, CD4+ or CD8+ T cells, or bulk PBMC T cells (not recorded which). This sequence joins TRBV27 and TRBJ2-5; TCRdb outputs TRBD1, but without DNA this stays unchecked. CDR3: CASSLSTGAHAQYF.